The following is a T cell receptor (beta chain) sequence with its context. No antigen is known for it. Assay: immunoSEQ multiplex PCR; the TCRdb copy retains only in-frame clones and omits some. The sample yields about 66,000 clones, about 92% seen once. V dropped 2 bases and J dropped 7; count of bases not matched to a gene: 7. The germline V gene has CDR1 SNHLY and CDR2 FYNNEI. The CDR3 runs to 15 residues. The data stem from a study of graft-versus-host responses after intestinal transplantation. Sample: unstimulated CD8+ T cells sorted from spleen or lymph node cells, taken before intestinal transplant. This TCR came from a human donor who received an intestinal transplant. This chain joins TRBV2 and TRBJ2-2; 7 nucleotides match TRBD1. CDR3 loop: CASSEPTQGDGELFF. The CDR3 nucleotides read TGTGCCAGCAGTGAACCGACCCAGGGGGACGGGGAGCTGTTTTTT.